A selection of T cell receptor beta chains follows, all from one sample in a study of T cell responses to AZD1222 COVID-19 vaccine. Sequencing was performed with immunoSEQ multiplex PCR; in TCRdb, only in-frame clones are kept and a portion is missing. The sample lists 110,000 to 150,000 clones; 85% to 95% were seen once. The material was peripheral blood, obtained on day 0 of AZD1222 vaccination. Receptors originate from an adult in good health. The CDR3 runs from the conserved cysteine through the conserved F or W. The D gene is left open where the match is weak. A clone size is listed for some rows: how often the clone was seen (once, few, many), or a class if it is expanded.

>TRBV27|TRBJ2-6|NA|NA
TGTGCCAGCAGTTTTAAGAGCTCTGGGGCCAACGTCCTGACTTTC
CASSFKSSGANVLTF
>TRBV5-4|TRBJ2-5|once|NA
TGTGCCAGCAGCCGGGGAGGCGGGGGCGAAGAGACCCAGTACTTC
CASSRGGGGEETQYF
>TRBV7-3|TRBJ2-7|NA|TRBD1
TGTGCCAGCAGCTTATCGGGACAGTGGGGAGACGAGCAGTACTTC
CASSLSGQWGDEQYF
>TRBV19|TRBJ2-7|NA|TRBD1
TGTGCCAGTGGCACAGGGGGATACGAGCAGTACTTC
CASGTGGYEQYF
>TRBV5-1|TRBJ1-1|once|NA
TGCGCCAGCAGCCCAGGACGGATATTAATGAACACTGAAGCTTTCTTT
CASSPGRILMNTEAFF
>TRBV9|TRBJ1-1|NA|TRBD1
TGTGCCAGCAGCGTAGGGGGCCCGGGACAGATTATTTTT
CASSVGGPGQIIF
>TRBV7-2|TRBJ2-1|NA|NA
TGTGCCAGCAGCTTAGCTTCCCAAAGCGTCCCCTACAATGAGCAGTTCTTC
CASSLASQSVPYNEQFF
>TRBV6-6|TRBJ1-4|once|NA
TGTGCCAGCAGTTTCCAGGGGTTCGGGGAAAAACTGTTTTTT
CASSFQGFGEKLFF
>TRBV18|TRBJ1-1|NA|NA
TGTGCCAGCTCACCAAGATCAGCCTCAGACGAAGCTTTCTTT
CASSPRSASDEAFF
>TRBV10-3|TRBJ1-3|NA|TRBD1
TGTGCCATCAGGACCGGGACAGGGGTAGGAAACACCATATATTTT
CAIRTGTGVGNTIYF
>TRBV19|TRBJ1-5|NA|TRBD1
TGTGCCAGTAGTACGACAGGGGGCGGCAATCAGCCCCAGCATTTT
CASSTTGGGNQPQHF
>TRBV5-1|TRBJ2-2|NA|NA
TGCGCCAGCAGCTTGGGCGGCCGCCGGCGGTTTGGGGACACCGGGGAGCTGTTTTTT
CASSLGGRRRFGDTGELFF
>TRBV5-4|TRBJ1-2|NA|TRBD1
TGTGCCAGCAGCTTTCCGGGACAGGGGGCAGTTGGCTACACCTTC
CASSFPGQGAVGYTF
>TRBV12-3/TRBV12-4|TRBJ1-5|NA|NA
TGTGCCAGCAGTCCCCATCATCAGCCCCAGCATTTT
CASSPHHQPQHF
>TRBV29-1|TRBJ1-2|NA|TRBD1
TGCAGCGTTTGGACAGGGGCTAACTATGGCTACACCTTC
CSVWTGANYGYTF
>TRBV15|TRBJ2-6|NA|NA
TGTGCCACCAGCAGCCGGGCCCACAGGGGGGCCAACGTCCTGACTTTC
CATSSRAHRGANVLTF
>TRBV12-3/TRBV12-4|TRBJ1-5|NA|NA
TGTGCCAGCAGTTTACCCCCGGGACAGCCCCAGCATTTT
CASSLPPGQPQHF
>TRBV5-5|TRBJ1-5|NA|NA
TGTGCCAGCAGCTTGTTCGAGGGGCCCCAGCATTTT
CASSLFEGPQHF
>TRBV6-2/TRBV6-3|TRBJ2-1|NA|NA
TGTGCCAGCAGTTACTCGGCGGGGGCATACAATGAGCAGTTCTTC
CASSYSAGAYNEQFF
>TRBV7-3|TRBJ1-6|NA|NA
TGTGCCAGCAGCCAACAGGGTCGCTCCTATAATTCACCCCTCCACTTT
CASSQQGRSYNSPLHF
>TRBV7-9|TRBJ2-5|NA|NA
TGTGCCAGCAGCTTAGGAAGCCAAGAGACCCAGTACTTC
CASSLGSQETQYF
>TRBV19|TRBJ1-2|NA|NA
TGTGCCAGTAGTATAGAAAGGGGGAGAGTCTATGGCTACACCTTC
CASSIERGRVYGYTF
>TRBV18|TRBJ1-1|once|NA
TGTGCCAGCTCCCCGAGGGGCAGGGGCAACACTGAAGCTTTCTTT
CASSPRGRGNTEAFF
>TRBV12-3/TRBV12-4|TRBJ1-1|NA|NA
TGTGCCAGCAGAAATGGGATGAACACTGAAGCTTTCTTT
CASRNGMNTEAFF
>TRBV9|TRBJ2-1|NA|TRBD2
TGTGCCAGCAGCGTAGCCCCTTCGACTAGCCGGTACTACAATGAGCAGTTCTTC
CASSVAPSTSRYYNEQFF
>TRBV25-1|TRBJ2-7|NA|NA
TGTGCCAGCAGTGAATGGACTACGAGGGCCGAGCAGTACTTC
CASSEWTTRAEQYF
>TRBV19|TRBJ2-3|NA|TRBD2
TGTGCCAGTAACCCGCGGGAGGGGGCTAGCACAGATACGCAGTATTTT
CASNPREGASTDTQYF
>TRBV5-6|TRBJ1-3|once|NA
TGTGCCAGCGCGGGACGGCGCTCTGGAAACACCATATATTTT
CASAGRRSGNTIYF
>TRBV7-9|TRBJ2-2|NA|NA
TGTGCCAGCGAACCTGCCCCAGGGGGGACCGGGGAGCTGTTTTTT
CASEPAPGGTGELFF
>TRBV7-9|TRBJ1-3|NA|NA
TGTGCCAGCAGCCCAATGGGGGGGAGTTTCGGAAACACCATATATTTT
CASSPMGGSFGNTIYF
>TRBV3-1/TRBV3-2|TRBJ1-1|NA|TRBD1
TGTGCCAGCAGCCAGCGACAGGGCTGGACTGAAGCTTTCTTT
CASSQRQGWTEAFF
>TRBV6-1|TRBJ1-5|NA|NA
TGTGCCAGCAGTGAAGCAGGGGCCCAGCCCCAGCATTTT
CASSEAGAQPQHF
>TRBV7-2|TRBJ1-3|NA|NA
TGTGCCAGCAGCTTAGCGCTCGGCTCTGGAAACACCATATATTTT
CASSLALGSGNTIYF
>TRBV7-9|TRBJ2-5|once|NA
TGTGCCAGCAGCCGGGACAAAGAGACCCAGTACTTC
CASSRDKETQYF
>TRBV11-3|TRBJ1-6|NA|TRBD1
TGTGCCAGCAGATTCCGGGACAGGGGCGACTCACCCCTCCACTTT
CASRFRDRGDSPLHF
>TRBV7-9|TRBJ1-5|NA|TRBD1
TGTGCCAGCAGCTTAGTCTCCCACAGGGGCTATAGCAATCAGCCCCAGCATTTT
CASSLVSHRGYSNQPQHF
>TRBV18|TRBJ2-1|NA|NA
TGTGCCAGCTCACTAAGGGCTGACTACAATGAGCAGTTCTTC
CASSLRADYNEQFF
>TRBV24-1|TRBJ2-3|few|TRBD2
TGTGCCACCAGTGAAACTAGCGAGTTGACAGATACGCAGTATTTT
CATSETSELTDTQYF
>TRBV12-3/TRBV12-4|TRBJ2-7|NA|NA
TGTGCCAGCAGCCCCACTACCTACGAGCAGTACTTC
CASSPTTYEQYF
>TRBV10-3|TRBJ2-3|NA|NA
TGTGCCACCAAAGACTCCAGCACAGATACGCAGTATTTT
CATKDSSTDTQYF
>TRBV7-2|TRBJ2-5|NA|TRBD2
TGTGCCAGCAGCCCTAGCGGGATCCAAGAGACCCAGTACTTC
CASSPSGIQETQYF
>TRBV7-2|TRBJ1-3|NA|TRBD1
TGTGCCAGCAGCTTAGCGAGCGACAGGGTGACAAACACCATATATTTT
CASSLASDRVTNTIYF
>TRBV19|TRBJ2-1|NA|NA
TGTGCCAGTAGTATAAAGTGGCTGAATGAGCAGTTCTTC
CASSIKWLNEQFF
>TRBV12-3/TRBV12-4|TRBJ2-5|NA|NA
TGTGCCAGCAGTTTAAGTGCGGGGACCCAGTACTTC
CASSLSAGTQYF
>TRBV19|TRBJ1-1|NA|NA
TGTGCCAGTAGTTCCGGAGGGAACACTGAAGCTTTCTTT
CASSSGGNTEAFF
>TRBV21-1|TRBJ1-1|NA|NA
TGTGCCAGCAGCAAGGGCTTGGGCACTGAAGCTTTCTTT
CASSKGLGTEAFF
>TRBV4-1|TRBJ2-3|NA|NA
TGCGCCAGCAGCCAAGATCTTGGGCGGCCAGATACGCAGTATTTT
CASSQDLGRPDTQYF
>TRBV6-6|TRBJ1-5|NA|NA
TGTGCCAGCAGTTACTCGTTGGGGGAGCCGCCCCAGCATTTT
CASSYSLGEPPQHF
>TRBV6-5|TRBJ2-7|NA|TRBD1
TGTGCCAGCAGTCGCGAACAGGGGGTTTCGGGGGAGCAGTACTTC
CASSREQGVSGEQYF
>TRBV2|TRBJ2-4|NA|NA
TGTGCCAGCAGGATGTGGCAGGAAAGAAACATTCAGTACTTC
CASRMWQERNIQYF
>TRBV6-5|TRBJ1-1|NA|NA
TGTGCCAGCAGTTACTCGATGACAGGAAGTGAAGCTTTCTTT
CASSYSMTGSEAFF